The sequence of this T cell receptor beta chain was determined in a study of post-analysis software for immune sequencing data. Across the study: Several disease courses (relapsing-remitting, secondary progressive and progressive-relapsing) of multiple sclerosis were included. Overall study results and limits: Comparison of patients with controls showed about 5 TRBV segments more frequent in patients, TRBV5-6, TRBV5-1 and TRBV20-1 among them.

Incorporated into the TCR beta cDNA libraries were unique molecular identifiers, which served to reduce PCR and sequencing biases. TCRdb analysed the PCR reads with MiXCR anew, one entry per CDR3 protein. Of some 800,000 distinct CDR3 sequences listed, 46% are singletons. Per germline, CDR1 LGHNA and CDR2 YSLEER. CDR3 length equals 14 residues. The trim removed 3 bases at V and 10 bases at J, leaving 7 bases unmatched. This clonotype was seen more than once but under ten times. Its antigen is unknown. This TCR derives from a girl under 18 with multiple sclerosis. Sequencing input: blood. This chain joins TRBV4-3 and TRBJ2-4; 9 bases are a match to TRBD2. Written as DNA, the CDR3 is TGCGCCAGCAGCCATTCAGCGGGAGGTGGGATTCAGTACTTC. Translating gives CASSHSAGGGIQYF.